This entry is about one T cell receptor (beta chain). What it recognizes is unknown. The entry originates in a study of CXCR4 blockade with PD-1 therapy in pancreatic cancer. Study results and limitations: Intratumoral clonality (mean around 0.14) exceeded healthy blood (over 0.045) but did not track survival. Convergent selection by common tumor antigens was suggested by nucleotide rearrangement counts.

TCRdb keeps only in-frame clones here, not all; method: immunoSEQ multiplex PCR. The sample has about 730 clones; about 28% are singletons. Germline CDR1 and CDR2: SGHRS and YFSETQ. Trimming removed 7 bases at V and 2 bases at J, with 12 bases between. The CDR3 covers 14 residues. The origin of this receptor is a human donor with pancreatic ductal adenocarcinoma. The sample comprised tumor tissue. The rearrangement links TRBV5-1 to TRBJ2-2, with a possible D match to TRBD1 (6 bases). The CDR3 coding sequence is TGCGCCAGCGGACGACAGGCTAACACCGGGGAGCTGTTTTTT. It translates to CASGRQANTGELFF. Variable domain in full (rest from reference TRBV5-1 and TRBJ2-2): KAGVTQTPRYLIKTRGQQVTLSCSPISGHRSVSWYQQTPGQGLQFLFEYFSETQRNKGNFPGRFSGRQFSNSRSEMNVSTLELGDSALYLCASGRQANTGELFFGEGSRLTVL.